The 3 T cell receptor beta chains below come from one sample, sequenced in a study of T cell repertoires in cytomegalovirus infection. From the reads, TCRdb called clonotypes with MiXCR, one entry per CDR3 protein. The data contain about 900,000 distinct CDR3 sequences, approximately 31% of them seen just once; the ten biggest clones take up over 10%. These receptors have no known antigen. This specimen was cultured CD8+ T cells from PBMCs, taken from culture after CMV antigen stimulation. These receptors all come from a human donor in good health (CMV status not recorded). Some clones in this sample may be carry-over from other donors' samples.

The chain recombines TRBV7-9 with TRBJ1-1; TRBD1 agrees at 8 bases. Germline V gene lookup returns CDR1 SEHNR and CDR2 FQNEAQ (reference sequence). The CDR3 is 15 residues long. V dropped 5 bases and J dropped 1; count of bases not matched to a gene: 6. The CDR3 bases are TGTGCCAGCAGCGGACAGGGAGGGTGGAACACTGAAGCTTTCTTT. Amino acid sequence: CASSGQGGWNTEAFF.

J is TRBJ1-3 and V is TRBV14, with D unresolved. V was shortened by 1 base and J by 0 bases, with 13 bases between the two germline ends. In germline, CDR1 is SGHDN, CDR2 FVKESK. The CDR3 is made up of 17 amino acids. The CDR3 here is CASSQVQRSASGNTIYF. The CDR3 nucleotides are TGTGCCAGCAGCCAAGTCCAACGTTCGGCCTCTGGAAACACCATATATTTT.

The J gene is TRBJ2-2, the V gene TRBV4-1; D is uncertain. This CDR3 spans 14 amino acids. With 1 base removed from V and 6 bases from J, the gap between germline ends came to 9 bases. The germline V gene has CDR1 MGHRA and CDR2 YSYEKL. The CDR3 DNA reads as TGCGCCAGCAGCCAAGGTCATCTTTCCGGGGAGCTGTTTTTT. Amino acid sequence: CASSQGHLSGELFF.